The table lists the clone carrying this TCR beta chain with many counts. The sample originates from a study of T cells of healthy individuals. The CDR3 has 10 amino acids. Trimming shortened V by 6 bases and J by 5 bases, and 5 bases separated the two germline ends. Germline loops: CDR1 DFQATT, CDR2 SNEGSKA (reference sequence). One entry per CDR3 protein, called by TCRdb with MiXCR from the 5' RACE reads. Here the sample spans about 60,000 distinct CDR3 sequences, 15% to 20% being singletons. The source of this sequence is a human donor in good health. This sequence joins TRBV20-1 and TRBJ2-1; D uncertain. As DNA, the CDR3 is TGCAGTGCGCTTAACAATGAGCAGTTCTTC. Its translation is CSALNNEQFF.